One sample yielded the 15 T cell receptor beta chains listed below, sequenced in a study of blood T cell repertoires in COVID-19. Libraries were prepared by immunoSEQ multiplex PCR; TCRdb keeps only in-frame clonotypes and omits some of them. Found here are some 150,000 clones, around 88% of them singletons; the top ten hold 3.6%. Specimen: PBMCs or T cells enriched from blood (not recorded which). The receptor set was obtained from a woman aged 50 to 65 in a cohort exposed to, infected with or recovered from COVID-19 (not recorded which).

This chain links TRBV6-1 with TRBJ2-4; D remains unclear. This CDR3 contains 14 residues. Germline V gene data show CDR1 as MNHNS and CDR2 as SASEGT. V was pared by 2 bases and J by 6 bases, with 11 bases between. The CDR3 loop reads CASSENGPINIQYF. For the CDR3, the DNA is TGTGCCAGCAGTGAAAATGGCCCAATAAACATTCAGTACTTC.

The chain recombines TRBV7-9 with TRBJ1-2, with D hard to call. Germline loops: CDR1 SEHNR, CDR2 FQNEAQ (reference sequence). The germline V and J ends were trimmed by 5 bases and 7 bases, with 11 bases remaining between them. CDR3 size: 12 residues. CDR3 DNA: TGTGCCAGCAGCCCCCAATGGAGTGGCTACACCTTC. This codes for CASSPQWSGYTF.

The J gene is TRBJ2-3, the V gene TRBV10-1; 7 bases agree with TRBD2. Germline V gene lookup returns CDR1 WNHNN and CDR2 SYGVQD (reference sequence). This CDR3 has 14 residues. The trim removed 6 bases at V and 6 bases at J, leaving 9 bases unmatched. The DNA for the CDR3 is TGCGCCAGCAGCGGGACTACGGGGCCTGATACGCAGTATTTT. This gives the protein CASSGTTGPDTQYF.

The chain couples TRBV2 to TRBJ1-4; 8 nucleotides agree with TRBD1. Germline loops: CDR1 SNHLY, CDR2 FYNNEI. After removal of 3 bases from V and 4 bases from J, the junction contained 4 bases not matched to a gene. CDR3 length equals 15 residues. CDR3 sequence: CASSERTGRNEKLFF. CDR3 DNA: TGTGCCAGCAGTGAGCGGACAGGGCGTAATGAAAAACTGTTTTTT.

This chain connects TRBV7-6 to TRBJ2-7; D may be TRBD2 (7 bases). The CDR3 is 15 amino acids. Per germline, CDR1 SGHVS and CDR2 FNYEAQ. The V gene lost 5 bases and the J gene lost 3 bases, with 17 bases spanning the gap. CDR3 protein: CASSVDGGLVYEQYF. CDR3 nucleotides: TGTGCCAGCAGCGTAGACGGGGGGCTCGTCTACGAGCAGTACTTC. Variable domain in full (rest from reference TRBV7-6 and TRBJ2-7): GAGVSQSPRYKVTKRGQDVALRCDPISGHVSLYWYRQALGQGPEFLTYFNYEAQQDKSGLPNDRFSAERPEGSISTLTIQRTEQRDSAMYRCASSVDGGLVYEQYFGPGTRLTVT.

This clone has only one observation. The chain couples TRBV29-1 to TRBJ1-2, with 9 positions matching TRBD1. V was clipped by 6 bases and J by 2 bases; unmatched bases: 7. This CDR3 is built from 14 residues. CDR1 and CDR2 (germline): SQVTM, ANQGSEA. CDR3 sequence (DNA): TGCAGCGTGGAGGACAGGGGCTACAACTATGGCTACACCTTC. Translated, it gives CSVEDRGYNYGYTF.

The V gene is TRBV14, the J gene TRBJ2-1; 8 positions match TRBD1. The V gene's germline CDR1 is SGHDN and CDR2 FVKESK. Unmatched junction bases numbered 14, after V lost 5 bases and J lost 8 bases. The CDR3 consists of 16 residues. The CDR3 region is CASSYRGGQGVHEQFF. For the CDR3, the DNA is TGTGCCAGCAGCTACCGGGGCGGACAGGGTGTCCATGAGCAGTTCTTC. The whole variable domain, filled in from reference TRBV14 and TRBJ2-1, reads EAGVTQFPSHSVIEKGQTVTLRCDPISGHDNLYWYRRVMGKEIKFLLHFVKESKQDESGMPNNRFLAERTGGTYSTLKVQPAELEDSGVYFCASSYRGGQGVHEQFFGPGTRLTVL.

Written as DNA, the CDR3 is TGTGCCAGCTCACCATCCCTAGCGGGGCAAGATACGCAGTATTTT. Translated, it gives CASSPSLAGQDTQYF. The rearrangement joins TRBV18 to TRBJ2-3, with 9 bases aligning to TRBD2. Germline V gives CDR1 KGHSH, CDR2 LQKENI. V trimming: 2 bases; J trimming: 5 bases; junction bases outside the gene matches: 5. This CDR3 has 15 residues. Looking up the rest from reference TRBV18 and TRBJ2-3 gives the full variable domain: NAGVMQNPRHLVRRRGQEARLRCSPMKGHSHVYWYRQLPEEGLKFMVYLQKENIIDESGMPKERFSAEFPKEGPSILRIQQVVRGDSAAYFCASSPSLAGQDTQYFGPGTRLTVL.

This clone was observed a few times. The chain is built from TRBV30 and TRBJ1-1, with 8 bases identical to TRBD1. The CDR3 runs 13 residues. Germline lookup yields CDR1 GTSNPN and CDR2 SVGIG (reference sequence). Trimming took 2 bases from V and 8 from J; bases not matched to a gene: 7. This chain's CDR3 is CAWSSDRENEAFF. The CDR3 DNA follows: TGTGCCTGGAGTTCGGACAGGGAAAACGAAGCTTTCTTT.

V and J are TRBV5-1 and TRBJ2-1, with TRBD1 matching over 7 bases. This CDR3 comprises 14 residues. Losses at the gene ends were 3 bases for V and 9 bases for J; bases not matched to a gene: 9. Germline CDR1 is SGHRS and CDR2 is YFSETQ. For the CDR3, the DNA is TGCGCCAGCAGCTATGGACAGGACCGAGGTGAGCAGTTCTTC. It yields the protein CASSYGQDRGEQFF.

This clone appeared once. The chain is built from TRBV5-6 and TRBJ2-7; TRBD2 aligns across 7 bases. Trimming cost V 5 bases and J 0 bases; bases outside gene matches: 14. The CDR3 sequence is 17 residues long. Germline CDR1 and CDR2: SGHDT and YYEEEE. CDR3 sequence reads: CASSPWAGGITSYEQYF. CDR3 nucleotide sequence: TGTGCCAGCAGTCCATGGGCCGGGGGGATCACCTCCTACGAGCAGTACTTC.

J is TRBJ2-5 and V is TRBV4-3, with 9 bases identical to TRBD2. Germline V gives CDR1 LGHNA, CDR2 YSLEER. CDR3 length: 16 amino acids. The V segment lost 0 bases and the J segment 2 bases; nucleotides outside the gene matches: 4. The CDR3 reads CASSQEGGGEQETQYF. In nucleotides, the CDR3 is TGCGCCAGCAGCCAAGAAGGCGGGGGGGAACAAGAGACCCAGTACTTC.

The V gene is TRBV9, the J gene TRBJ2-2; 8 positions agree with TRBD2. This CDR3 region has 17 residues. Germline V gene lookup returns CDR1 SGDLS and CDR2 YYNGEE. With V trimmed by 0 bases and J by 8 bases, 12 bases remained unmatched. The CDR3 reads CASSVAAGGGSTGELFF. The CDR3 DNA reads TGTGCCAGCAGCGTAGCCGCTGGCGGGGGGAGCACTGGGGAGCTGTTTTTT.

V usage is TRBV5-4 and J usage is TRBJ2-5; D ambiguous. The CDR3 has 12 amino acids. Trimming took off 0 bases at V and 6 bases at J, with 6 bases between the two ends. CDR1 is SGHNT, CDR2 YYREEE, per germline (reference sequence). The CDR3 is CASSLESKTQYF. The DNA of the CDR3 is TGTGCCAGCAGCTTGGAGTCTAAGACCCAGTACTTC.

This clone was recorded only once. The chain recombines TRBV5-6 with TRBJ1-2, with D hard to call. CDR1 and CDR2 (germline): SGHDT, YYEEEE. This CDR3 region has 13 residues. V lost 2 bases, J lost 3 bases, and 8 bases lay in between. CDR3 in amino acids: CASSLNRHYGYTF. As DNA, the CDR3 is TGTGCCAGCAGCTTAAACAGACACTATGGCTACACCTTC.